These T cell receptor beta chains were read from a single sample in a study of OX40 agonist ivuxolimab in advanced cancers. Data came from immunoSEQ multiplex PCR; TCRdb stores just in-frame clones and leaves some out. The sample lists about 40,000 clones, around 87% occurring once. The source material was CD4+ or CD8+ T cells sorted from blood, sampled in a trial of the OX40 agonist ivuxolimab. The receptors shown here come from an adult with an advanced solid tumor such as melanoma, head and neck, liver or kidney cancer. The CDR3 runs from the conserved cysteine through the conserved F or W. Fields, in order: J gene, clone size, D gene, V gene, CDR3 protein, CDR3 DNA. D genes are given only for firm matches. Only part of the rows carry a size: once, few, many, or a class if the clone is expanded.

j_call: TRBJ2-6; clone_size: -; d_call: -; v_call: TRBV28; cdr3_aa: CASRNRDSGANVLTF; cdr3_nt: TGTGCCAGCCGGAACAGGGACTCTGGGGCCAACGTCCTGACTTTC
j_call: TRBJ1-2; clone_size: -; d_call: TRBD1; v_call: TRBV6-1; cdr3_aa: CASSEDREDYGYTF; cdr3_nt: TGTGCCAGCAGTGAGGACAGGGAAGACTATGGCTACACCTTC
j_call: TRBJ1-2; clone_size: -; d_call: TRBD1; v_call: TRBV28; cdr3_aa: CASSLTGGPIYGYTF; cdr3_nt: TGTGCCAGCAGTTTAACAGGGGGCCCAATCTATGGCTACACCTTC
j_call: TRBJ2-3; clone_size: -; d_call: TRBD2; v_call: TRBV7-2; cdr3_aa: CASSSRTGGTDTQYF; cdr3_nt: TGTGCCAGCAGCTCACGGACCGGGGGGACAGATACGCAGTATTTT
j_call: TRBJ1-1; clone_size: -; d_call: -; v_call: TRBV10-2; cdr3_aa: CASKVESEAFF; cdr3_nt: TGCGCCAGCAAAGTCGAGTCTGAAGCTTTCTTT
j_call: TRBJ1-6; clone_size: -; d_call: -; v_call: TRBV6-1; cdr3_aa: CASRFSTADNSPLHF; cdr3_nt: TGTGCCAGCAGATTCTCTACAGCCGATAATTCACCCCTCCACTTT
j_call: TRBJ2-4; clone_size: -; d_call: TRBD1; v_call: TRBV18; cdr3_aa: CASSSGTGGPLAKNIQYF; cdr3_nt: TGTGCCAGCTCCTCCGGGACAGGGGGCCCACTAGCCAAAAACATTCAGTACTTC
j_call: TRBJ1-1; clone_size: -; d_call: -; v_call: TRBV30; cdr3_aa: CAWNRQQNTEAFF; cdr3_nt: TGTGCCTGGAATCGACAGCAGAACACTGAAGCTTTCTTT
j_call: TRBJ2-5; clone_size: -; d_call: -; v_call: TRBV5-8; cdr3_aa: CASSLRAVQETQYF; cdr3_nt: TGTGCCAGCAGCCTGAGGGCGGTCCAAGAGACCCAGTACTTC
j_call: TRBJ2-7; clone_size: few; d_call: -; v_call: TRBV2; cdr3_aa: CASSFETRQYF; cdr3_nt: TGTGCCAGCAGTTTCGAGACGCGGCAGTACTTC
j_call: TRBJ1-1; clone_size: few; d_call: -; v_call: TRBV7-3; cdr3_aa: CASSLNRNTEAFF; cdr3_nt: TGTGCCAGCAGCTTAAACAGGAACACTGAAGCTTTCTTT
j_call: TRBJ1-6; clone_size: -; d_call: -; v_call: TRBV9; cdr3_aa: CASSTGRTSDSPLHF; cdr3_nt: TGTGCCAGCAGCACCGGGAGAACCTCGGATTCACCCCTCCACTTT
j_call: TRBJ2-5; clone_size: -; d_call: -; v_call: TRBV27; cdr3_aa: CASSSWNQETQYF; cdr3_nt: TGTGCCAGCAGTTCCTGGAACCAAGAGACCCAGTACTTC
j_call: TRBJ2-5; clone_size: -; d_call: -; v_call: TRBV29-1; cdr3_aa: CSVRDSGMETQYF; cdr3_nt: TGCAGCGTTCGCGATTCAGGGATGGAGACCCAGTACTTC
j_call: TRBJ2-5; clone_size: -; d_call: -; v_call: TRBV5-6; cdr3_aa: CASSLLGEAETQYF; cdr3_nt: TGTGCCAGCAGCTTATTAGGGGAGGCGGAGACCCAGTACTTC
j_call: TRBJ2-2; clone_size: once; d_call: -; v_call: TRBV7-3; cdr3_aa: CASSLQGSNTGELFF; cdr3_nt: TGTGCCAGCAGCTTACAGGGATCGAACACCGGGGAGCTGTTTTTT
j_call: TRBJ1-2; clone_size: -; d_call: -; v_call: TRBV6-1; cdr3_aa: CASSAQADYGYTF; cdr3_nt: TGTGCCAGCAGTGCCCAGGCGGACTATGGCTACACCTTC
j_call: TRBJ2-3; clone_size: once; d_call: -; v_call: TRBV6-1; cdr3_aa: CATRGIVTDTQYF; cdr3_nt: TGTGCCACCCGGGGGATCGTCACAGATACGCAGTATTTT
j_call: TRBJ1-6; clone_size: -; d_call: -; v_call: TRBV18; cdr3_aa: CASSRRQEYNSPLHF; cdr3_nt: TGTGCCAGCTCACGGAGGCAGGAGTATAATTCACCCCTCCACTTT
j_call: TRBJ2-7; clone_size: -; d_call: TRBD1; v_call: TRBV2; cdr3_aa: CAASKFPRQGFPHEQYF; cdr3_nt: TGTGCCGCCAGCAAATTCCCTCGACAGGGGTTTCCCCACGAGCAGTACTTC
j_call: TRBJ2-1; clone_size: -; d_call: TRBD1; v_call: TRBV6-5; cdr3_aa: CASSSTGDNEQFF; cdr3_nt: TGTGCCAGCAGTAGTACAGGGGACAATGAGCAGTTCTTC
j_call: TRBJ1-1; clone_size: -; d_call: TRBD1; v_call: TRBV19; cdr3_aa: CASSRNRGITEAFF; cdr3_nt: TGTGCCAGTAGTCGTAACAGGGGGATCACTGAAGCTTTCTTT
j_call: TRBJ2-2; clone_size: -; d_call: TRBD2; v_call: TRBV4-2; cdr3_aa: CASSQGTSGDFANTGELFF; cdr3_nt: TGTGCCAGCAGCCAAGGGACTAGCGGAGACTTCGCGAACACCGGGGAGCTGTTTTTT
j_call: TRBJ1-1; clone_size: -; d_call: TRBD1; v_call: TRBV19; cdr3_aa: CASSIGTGGPLGAFF; cdr3_nt: TGTGCCAGTAGTATTGGGACAGGGGGCCCTCTTGGCGCTTTCTTT
j_call: TRBJ1-5; clone_size: -; d_call: -; v_call: TRBV7-2; cdr3_aa: CASSLARFEPQHF; cdr3_nt: TGTGCCAGCAGCTTAGCCCGCTTTGAGCCCCAGCATTTT
j_call: TRBJ2-5; clone_size: -; d_call: TRBD2; v_call: TRBV28; cdr3_aa: CASSQLAGGETQYF; cdr3_nt: TGTGCCAGCAGTCAACTAGCGGGGGGAGAGACCCAGTACTTC
j_call: TRBJ2-1; clone_size: -; d_call: TRBD2; v_call: TRBV9; cdr3_aa: CASSLLAGHSYNEQFF; cdr3_nt: TGTGCCAGCAGCTTACTAGCGGGGCACTCCTACAATGAGCAGTTCTTC
j_call: TRBJ1-3; clone_size: -; d_call: -; v_call: TRBV18; cdr3_aa: CASSPGRGRNTIYF; cdr3_nt: TGTGCCAGCTCACCAGGCCGGGGGCGAAACACCATATATTTT
j_call: TRBJ2-2; clone_size: -; d_call: -; v_call: TRBV10-1; cdr3_aa: CASSASITGELFF; cdr3_nt: TGCGCCAGCAGTGCCAGTATTACCGGGGAGCTGTTTTTT
j_call: TRBJ1-1; clone_size: few; d_call: TRBD1; v_call: TRBV30; cdr3_aa: CAWSVLRGRTEAFF; cdr3_nt: TGTGCCTGGAGTGTACTAAGGGGGCGGACTGAAGCTTTCTTT
j_call: TRBJ1-2; clone_size: -; d_call: -; v_call: TRBV4-1; cdr3_aa: CASSQPGRKTYGYTF; cdr3_nt: TGCGCCAGCAGCCAACCGGGACGGAAGACATATGGCTACACCTTC
j_call: TRBJ1-3; clone_size: -; d_call: -; v_call: TRBV4-2; cdr3_aa: CASSQESMESGNTENTIYF; cdr3_nt: TGTGCCAGCAGCCAAGAGAGTATGGAATCCGGAAATACCGAAAACACCATATATTTT
j_call: TRBJ2-7; clone_size: few; d_call: TRBD2; v_call: TRBV20-1; cdr3_aa: CSAKTSSEQYF; cdr3_nt: TGCAGTGCCAAGACTAGCTCCGAGCAGTACTTC
j_call: TRBJ2-6; clone_size: -; d_call: -; v_call: TRBV6-5; cdr3_aa: CASFRGPAGANVLTF; cdr3_nt: TGTGCCAGTTTTAGGGGCCCCGCTGGGGCCAACGTCCTGACTTTC